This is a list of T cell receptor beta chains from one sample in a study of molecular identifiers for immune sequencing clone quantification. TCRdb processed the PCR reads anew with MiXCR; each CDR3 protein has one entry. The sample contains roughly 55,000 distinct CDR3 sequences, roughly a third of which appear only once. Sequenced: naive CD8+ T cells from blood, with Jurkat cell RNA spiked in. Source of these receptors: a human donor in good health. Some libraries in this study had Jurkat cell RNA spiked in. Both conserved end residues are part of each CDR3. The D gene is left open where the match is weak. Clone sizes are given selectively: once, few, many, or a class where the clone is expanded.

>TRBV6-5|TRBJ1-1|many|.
CASSTRWLGTEAFF
TGTGCCAGCAGTACCAGGTGGTTAGGCACTGAAGCTTTCTTT
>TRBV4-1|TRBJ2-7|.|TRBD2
CASSQDPAVLRGSSNEQYF
TGCGCCAGCAGCCAAGACCCGGCCGTGTTGCGGGGGAGCTCCAACGAGCAGTACTTC
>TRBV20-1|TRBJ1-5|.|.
CSARVLSGTVERPQHF
TGCAGTGCTAGAGTTCTTTCCGGTACAGTGGAAAGGCCCCAGCATTTT
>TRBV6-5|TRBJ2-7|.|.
CASSYGGADEQYF
TGTGCCAGCAGTTACGGGGGGGCAGACGAGCAGTACTTC
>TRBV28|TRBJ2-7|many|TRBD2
CASSFAGEGEQYF
TGTGCCAGCAGTTTCGCCGGGGAGGGCGAGCAGTACTTC
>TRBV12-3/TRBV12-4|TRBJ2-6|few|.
CASSLRANVLTF
TGTGCCAGCAGTCTGCGTGCCAACGTCCTGACTTTC
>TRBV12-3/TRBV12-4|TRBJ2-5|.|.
CASRFALGETQYF
TGTGCCAGCAGATTTGCGCTTGGTGAGACCCAGTACTTC
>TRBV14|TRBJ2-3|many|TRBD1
CASSQDWGTGGIHF
TGTGCCAGCAGCCAAGATTGGGGGACAGGGGGCATCCATTTT
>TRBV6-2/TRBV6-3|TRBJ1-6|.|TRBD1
CASTDRGDSPLHF
TGTGCCAGCACCGACAGGGGCGATTCACCCCTCCACTTT
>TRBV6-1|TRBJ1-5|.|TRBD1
CASRKRGQQYSNQPQHF
TGTGCCAGCAGGAAACGGGGACAGCAATATAGCAATCAGCCCCAGCATTTT
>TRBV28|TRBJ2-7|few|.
CASSFDRYEQYF
TGTGCCAGCAGTTTCGACCGCTACGAGCAGTACTTC
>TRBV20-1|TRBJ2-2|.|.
CSARISVNTGELFF
TGCAGTGCAAGAATTAGCGTTAACACCGGGGAGCTGTTTTTT
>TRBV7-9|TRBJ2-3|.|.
CASSLTGPDTQYF
TGTGCCAGCAGCTTAACAGGGCCAGATACGCAGTATTTT
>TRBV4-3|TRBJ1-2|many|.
CASSQEWGERVYGYTF
TGCGCCAGCAGCCAAGAATGGGGTGAACGGGTCTATGGCTACACCTTC
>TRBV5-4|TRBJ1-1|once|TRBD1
CASSLGTGARMNTEAFF
TGTGCCAGCAGCTTAGGGACAGGAGCCCGCATGAACACTGAAGCTTTCTTT
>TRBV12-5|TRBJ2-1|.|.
CASGFQLYNEQFF
TGTGCTAGTGGTTTTCAGTTGTACAATGAGCAGTTCTTC
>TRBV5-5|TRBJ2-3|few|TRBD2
CASSLMASGSITDTQYF
TGTGCCAGCAGCTTGATGGCTAGCGGGAGTATTACAGATACGCAGTATTTT
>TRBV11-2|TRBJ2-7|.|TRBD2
CASSLAGGVYEQYF
TGTGCCAGCAGCTTGGCGGGAGGGGTCTACGAGCAGTACTTC
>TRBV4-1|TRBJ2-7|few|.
CASSQDILGQEQYF
TGCGCCAGCAGCCAAGATATTCTGGGGCAGGAGCAGTACTTC
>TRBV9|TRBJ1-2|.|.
CASSTRQDVTYGYTF
TGTGCCAGCAGCACCCGACAGGACGTCACCTATGGCTACACCTTC
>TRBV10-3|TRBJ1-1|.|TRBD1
CAIAGQGRTTEAFF
TGTGCCATCGCGGGACAGGGGAGGACCACTGAAGCTTTCTTT
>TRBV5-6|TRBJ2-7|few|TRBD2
CASSPGGIAGSYEQYF
TGTGCCAGCAGCCCCGGGGGTATAGCGGGATCCTACGAGCAGTACTTC
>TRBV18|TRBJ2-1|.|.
CASSPLADNEQFF
TGTGCCAGCTCACCACTAGCGGACAATGAGCAGTTCTTC
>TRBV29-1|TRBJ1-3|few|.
CSGVGRSGNTIYF
TGCAGCGGTGTAGGAAGATCTGGAAACACCATATATTTT
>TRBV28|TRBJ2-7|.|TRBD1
CASSRPDRDEQNF
TGTGCCAGCAGCCGACCCGACAGGGATGAGCAGAACTTC
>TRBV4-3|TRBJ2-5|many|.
CASSRTLRVGPDQETQYF
TGCGCCAGCAGTCGAACCCTTAGGGTGGGTCCCGACCAAGAGACCCAGTACTTC
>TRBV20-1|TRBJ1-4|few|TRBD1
CSATGWDRGVEKLFF
TGCAGTGCCACAGGCTGGGACAGGGGGGTTGAAAAACTGTTTTTT
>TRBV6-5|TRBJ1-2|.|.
CASRSTENYGYTF
TGTGCCAGCAGAAGCACAGAAAACTATGGCTACACCTTC
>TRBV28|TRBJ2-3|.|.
CASSPRGIGDTQYF
TGTGCCAGCAGCCCCCGGGGGATAGGCGATACGCAGTATTTT
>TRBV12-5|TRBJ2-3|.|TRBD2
CASGFYPAGGPTDTQYF
TGTGCTAGTGGTTTTTACCCAGCGGGAGGGCCCACAGATACGCAGTATTTT
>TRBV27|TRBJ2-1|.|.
CASSLGASEQFF
TGTGCCAGCAGTTTGGGGGCGAGTGAGCAGTTCTTC
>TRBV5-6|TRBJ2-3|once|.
CASSSRSGADTPYF
TGTGCCAGCAGTTCCCGGTCTGGGGCAGATACGCCGTATTTT
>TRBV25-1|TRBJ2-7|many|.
CASSEFVTAIYEQYF
TGTGCCAGCAGTGAATTTGTTACAGCTATATACGAGCAGTACTTC
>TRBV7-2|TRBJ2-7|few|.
CASSSQLPPYEQYF
TGTGCCAGCAGCTCACAGCTCCCCCCCTACGAGCAGTACTTC
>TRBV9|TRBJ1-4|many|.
CASSVGSYNEKLFF
TGTGCCAGCAGCGTAGGAAGTTATAATGAAAAACTGTTTTTT
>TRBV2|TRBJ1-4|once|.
CASTGGAVTNEKLFF
TGTGCCAGCACCGGGGGGGCGGTAACTAATGAAAAACTGTTTTTT
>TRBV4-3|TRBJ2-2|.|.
CASSPNRGGHGELFF
TGCGCCAGCAGCCCAAATAGGGGGGGTCACGGGGAGCTGTTTTTT
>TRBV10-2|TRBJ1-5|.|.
CASSVRGSNQPQHF
TGCGCCAGCAGTGTTAGGGGAAGCAATCAGCCCCAGCATTTT
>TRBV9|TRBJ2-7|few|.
CASSVVADPLPYEQYF
TGTGCCAGCAGCGTGGTAGCGGACCCCCTACCCTACGAGCAGTACTTC
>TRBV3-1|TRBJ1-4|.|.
CASSQESRATNEKLFF
TGTGCCAGCAGCCAAGAGAGCAGGGCCACTAATGAAAAACTGTTTTTT
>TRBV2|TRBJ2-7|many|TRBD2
CASIAGYYEQYF
TGTGCCAGCATAGCGGGGTACTACGAGCAGTACTTC
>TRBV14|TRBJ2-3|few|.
CASSQVIGTTDTQYF
TGTGCCAGCAGCCAAGTTATCGGAACCACAGATACGCAGTATTTT
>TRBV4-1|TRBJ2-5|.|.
CASSHPPGGQTQYF
TGCGCCAGCAGCCACCCGCCAGGAGGGCAGACCCAGTACTTC
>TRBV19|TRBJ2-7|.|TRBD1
CASSTPGQTYEQYF
TGTGCCAGTAGTACTCCGGGACAGACCTACGAGCAGTACTTC
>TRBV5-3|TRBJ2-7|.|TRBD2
CAGSPLAGGPEQYF
TGTGCCGGCAGCCCATTAGCGGGAGGGCCCGAGCAGTACTTC
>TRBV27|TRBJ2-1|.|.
CASGPRSHNEQFF
TGTGCCAGCGGGCCGCGATCCCACAATGAGCAGTTCTTC
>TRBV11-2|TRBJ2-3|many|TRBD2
CASSFSAGETDTQYF
TGTGCCAGCAGCTTCTCGGCGGGAGAAACAGATACGCAGTATTTT
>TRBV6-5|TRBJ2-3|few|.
CASSYVTGDTQYF
TGTGCCAGCAGTTACGTAACGGGGGATACGCAGTATTTT
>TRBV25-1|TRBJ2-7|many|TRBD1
CASSISGGEQYF
TGTGCCAGCAGCATTTCAGGGGGCGAGCAGTACTTC
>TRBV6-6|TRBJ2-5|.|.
CAIGGPETQYF
TGTGCCATCGGAGGGCCGGAGACCCAGTACTTC
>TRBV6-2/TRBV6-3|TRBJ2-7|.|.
CASSYLQPYKQYF
TGTGCCAGCAGTTACCTCCAGCCCTACAAGCAGTACTTC
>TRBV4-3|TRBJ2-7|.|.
CASSPAPGEQYF
TGCGCCAGCAGCCCCGCCCCCGGCGAGCAGTACTTC
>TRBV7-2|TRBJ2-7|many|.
CASSFESGRYEQYF
TGTGCCAGCAGCTTTGAGAGCGGGCGGTACGAGCAGTACTTC
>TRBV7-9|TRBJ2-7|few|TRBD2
CASSSSGRVYGEQYF
TGTGCCAGCAGCTCTAGCGGGAGAGTCTATGGCGAGCAGTACTTC
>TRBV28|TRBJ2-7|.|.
CASSLRGVGYEQYF
TGTGCCAGCAGTTTACGGGGCGTGGGATACGAGCAGTACTTC
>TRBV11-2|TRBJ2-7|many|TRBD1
CASSLGQPSYEQYF
TGTGCCAGCAGCTTGGGACAGCCCTCCTACGAGCAGTACTTC